This T cell receptor beta chain came from a study of blood T cell repertoires in COVID-19. Across the study: Some COVID-19 samples were acute and others convalescent; all came from the United States, Italy and Spain. Sample material is recorded as cDNA or gDNA derived from T cells, B-cell-depleted T cells, or PBMCs.

V lost 4 bases to trimming and J lost 7 bases, with 13 bases between them. CDR1 and CDR2 (germline): SEHNR, FQNEAQ (reference sequence). This CDR3 has 14 amino acids. Profiled with immunoSEQ multiplex PCR; TCRdb holds only in-frame clones, not every one. The table lists about 200,000 clones, roughly 80% of them singletons, with 10% in the top ten. The chain links TRBV7-9 to TRBJ2-2; D is possibly TRBD1 (6 bases). Specimen: peripheral blood. The sequence came from a woman at least 80 years old with acute or convalescent COVID-19. CDR3 protein: CASSWGQGRGELFF. The CDR3 nucleotides read TGTGCCAGCAGCTGGGGGCAGGGACGCGGGGAGCTGTTTTTT. The full variable domain, its missing parts supplied by reference TRBV7-9 and TRBJ2-2, is DTGVSQNPRHKITKRGQNVTFRCDPISEHNRLYWYRQTLGQGPEFLTYFQNEAQLEKSRLLSDRFSAERPKGSFSTLEIQRTEQGDSAMYLCASSWGQGRGELFFGEGSRLTVL.